A selection of T cell receptor beta chains follows, all from one sample in a study of blood T cell repertoires in COVID-19. Clones were sequenced by immunoSEQ multiplex PCR, and TCRdb holds only the in-frame ones, with some missing. The data hold more than 200,000 clones, with around 84% observed a single time. Sequencing was done on a sample of peripheral blood. Receptor source: a man in his fifties or sixties with COVID-19, enrolled during active disease. The CDR3 runs from the conserved cysteine through the conserved F or W. The order of the fields is CDR3 length, D gene, clone size, V gene, J gene, CDR3 DNA, CDR3 protein. D genes are given only for firm matches. Rows give clone size only sometimes, using once, few, many, or a class for an expanded clone.

13	.	medium-sized	TRBV28	TRBJ1-2	TGTGCCAGCAGTTTACTCGCAGCCAGGGGCTACACCTTC	CASSLLAARGYTF
14	TRBD2	few	TRBV9	TRBJ2-5	TGTGCCAGCAGCATCACGGGACTAGAAGAGACCCAGTACTTC	CASSITGLEETQYF
15	.	.	TRBV6-5	TRBJ1-5	TGTGCCAGCACCCGCACAGCGGATAGCAATCAGCCCCAGCATTTT	CASTRTADSNQPQHF
15	TRBD1	.	TRBV15	TRBJ1-1	TGTGCCACCAGCAGAGTGACAGGGGCGGTTACTGAAGCTTTCTTT	CATSRVTGAVTEAFF
15	TRBD1	few	TRBV7-9	TRBJ1-5	TGTGCCAGCAGCTCGGGACAGGGTCGTAATCAGCCCCAGCATTTT	CASSSGQGRNQPQHF
14	.	few	TRBV18	TRBJ2-5	TGTGCCAGCTCACCACTGGGGGCGGAGGAGACCCAGTACTTC	CASSPLGAEETQYF
15	.	.	TRBV5-1	TRBJ1-6	TGCGCCAGCAGCTTGGCCAATCAGGGAAATTCACCCCTCCACTTT	CASSLANQGNSPLHF
14	TRBD1	.	TRBV2	TRBJ1-2	TGTGCCAGCAGGGACAGGGGGATGCACTATGGCTACACCTTC	CASRDRGMHYGYTF
12	.	.	TRBV21-1	TRBJ1-5	TGTGCCAGCAGCAAATCAGTCGAGCCCCAGCATTTT	CASSKSVEPQHF
20	TRBD1	.	TRBV3-1/TRBV3-2	TRBJ1-1	TGTGCCAGCAGCCAAGACACGGGGGACAGGATCGGAGTTAGGAACACTGAAGCTTTCTTT	CASSQDTGDRIGVRNTEAFF
18	TRBD2	.	TRBV24-1	TRBJ2-3	TGTGCCACCAGTGATTCGTGGACTAGCGGGAGGAGCACAGATACGCAGTATTTT	CATSDSWTSGRSTDTQYF
13	.	.	TRBV7-3	TRBJ2-1	TGTGCCAGCAGCCCTGGACAGTCTCGGGAGCAGTTCTTC	CASSPGQSREQFF
16	TRBD2	.	TRBV9	TRBJ2-1	TGTGCCAGCAGCAAAGTAGCGGGAGACCTGACTCTTGAGCAGTTCTTC	CASSKVAGDLTLEQFF
15	TRBD1	.	TRBV28	TRBJ1-2	TGTGCCAGCAGTTTATCTCCGGACAGGCACTATGGCTACACCTTC	CASSLSPDRHYGYTF
15	TRBD1	.	TRBV5-1	TRBJ2-1	TGCGCCAGCAGCTTGGGAGGACAGGGTTTCAATGAGCAGTTCTTC	CASSLGGQGFNEQFF
16	TRBD1	.	TRBV25-1	TRBJ2-7	TGTGCCAGCAGTGAGCTGGGACAGGGGGTCTACTACGAGCAGTACTTC	CASSELGQGVYYEQYF
15	.	.	TRBV19	TRBJ2-7	TGTGCCAGTAGCGGTCCGGGGGAGATACTCTACGAGCAGTACTTC	CASSGPGEILYEQYF
16	.	.	TRBV19	TRBJ2-1	TGTGCCAGTAGTCACAGGAGAAGACCGACCTACAATGAGCAGTTCTTC	CASSHRRRPTYNEQFF
15	.	.	TRBV4-2	TRBJ1-1	TGTGCCAGCAGCCATCCCGACAGGCGGAACACTGAAGCTTTCTTT	CASSHPDRRNTEAFF
13	.	.	TRBV20-1	TRBJ2-1	TGCAGTGCTAGTTCCCCGGGTTACAATGAGCAGTTCTTC	CSASSPGYNEQFF
15	TRBD2	once	TRBV5-1	TRBJ2-3	TGCGCCAGCAGCGTTCGAAGCGGGAGTCCAGATACGCAGTATTTT	CASSVRSGSPDTQYF
13	TRBD1	.	TRBV6-2/TRBV6-3	TRBJ1-1	TGTGCCAGCAGTGACAGGGGAAACACTGAAGCTTTCTTT	CASSDRGNTEAFF
16	TRBD2	.	TRBV4-1	TRBJ2-1	TGCGCCAGCAGCCAATCACCGGGACTAGAGATGGGTGAGCAGTTCTTC	CASSQSPGLEMGEQFF
12	.	.	TRBV6-5	TRBJ2-7	TGTGCCAGCGGGACTGGGACAGTCGAGCAGTACTTC	CASGTGTVEQYF
17	.	.	TRBV21-1	TRBJ2-4	TGTGCCAGCAGCTTCCAAACAGGGGGCGACGCCAAAAACATTCAGTACTTC	CASSFQTGGDAKNIQYF
15	.	once	TRBV9	TRBJ2-2	TGTGCCAGCAGCGTAGCGGCAGGGCACACCGGGGAGCTGTTTTTT	CASSVAAGHTGELFF
14	.	.	TRBV10-3	TRBJ2-7	TGTGCCATCAGTTCTCAGGAGGGGGCGGAGGAGCAGTACTTC	CAISSQEGAEEQYF
13	TRBD1	once	TRBV19	TRBJ2-7	TGTGCCAGTAGTACCGGGACAGTCTCCGAGCAGTACTTC	CASSTGTVSEQYF
14	.	.	TRBV15	TRBJ2-7	TGTGCCACCAGCAGAGTAAGGGGTTCCTACGAGCAGTACTTC	CATSRVRGSYEQYF
13	.	.	TRBV5-6	TRBJ1-1	TGTGCCAGCAGCTTAGCAGGGGTCACTGAAGCTTTCTTT	CASSLAGVTEAFF
15	TRBD2	once	TRBV6-1	TRBJ2-7	TGTGCCAGCAGTGGAGCGGGAGGCTTCTCCTACGAGCAGTACTTC	CASSGAGGFSYEQYF
14	TRBD1	.	TRBV7-9	TRBJ1-1	TGTGCCAGCAGCTCGCCCGACAGGGGGCCCGAAGCTTTCTTT	CASSSPDRGPEAFF
11	.	.	TRBV21-1	TRBJ2-7	TGTGCCAGCAGTAACCACGGTCTAGCGTACTTC	CASSNHGLAYF
14	TRBD1	.	TRBV6-5	TRBJ1-6	TGTGCCAGCAGACAGGGGGCGCGGGGCTCACCCCTCCACTTT	CASRQGARGSPLHF
16	.	.	TRBV24-1	TRBJ2-1	TGTGCCACCAGTCGGTCGGGGGGCCTGGGATACAATGAGCAGTTCTTC	CATSRSGGLGYNEQFF
15	.	.	TRBV13	TRBJ2-7	TGTGCCAGCAGCTCTCGAGTAGAACCCTACTACGAGCAGTACTTC	CASSSRVEPYYEQYF
14	.	.	TRBV7-8	TRBJ1-4	TGTGCCAGCAGCTTAATGCAGGGTGGGGAAAAACTGTTTTTT	CASSLMQGGEKLFF
13	.	once	TRBV11-2	TRBJ2-1	TGTGCCAGCAGCTTCAACCTAAACCCGAGCCAGTTCTTC	CASSFNLNPSQFF
16	.	.	TRBV7-2	TRBJ2-6	TGTGCCAGCAGCGCTACAGGAGTCTCTGGGGCCAACGTCCTGACTTTC	CASSATGVSGANVLTF
14	.	.	TRBV18	TRBJ1-1	TGTGCCAGCTCACCAAGCAGGGAGGAAACTGAAGCTTTCTTT	CASSPSREETEAFF
13	.	.	TRBV14	TRBJ1-2	TGTGCCAGCAGCCAAGGCTCAACTTATGGCTACACCTTC	CASSQGSTYGYTF